Below are 31 T cell receptor beta chains sequenced from a single sample in a study of T cells in Graves' hyperthyroidism and ophthalmopathy. TCR beta CDR3 region amplification was performed from RNA transcripts. The primer set for the first-round RT-PCR of the TCR CDR3 was HTBI. TCRdb fed the multiplex PCR reads into MiXCR, producing one record per CDR3 protein. The data hold 500,000 to 750,000 distinct CDR3 sequences, with more than 13% observed a single time. The sequenced material came from blood. The receptors shown here come from a woman aged 18-29 years with Graves' ophthalmopathy.

The rearrangement uses TRBV11-1 and TRBJ2-7, with D possibly TRBD2 on 6 matching bases. The V gene lost 3 bases and the J gene lost 4 bases, with 25 bases spanning the gap. The germline CDR1 and CDR2 sequences are SGHAT and FQDESV (reference sequence). The CDR3 sequence is 18 residues long. CDR3 in DNA: TGTGCCAGCAGCTTTTATAAAGTAGCGGCGGAGGGCGCATACGAGCAGTACTTC. This gives the protein CASSFYKVAAEGAYEQYF. Supplemented by reference TRBV11-1 and TRBJ2-7, the full variable domain reads EAEVAQSPRYKITEKSQAVAFWCDPISGHATLYWYRQILGQGPELLVQFQDESVVDDSQLPKDRFSAERLKGVDSTLKIQPAELGDSAMYLCASSFYKVAAEGAYEQYFGPGTRLTVT.

Only a few counts were recorded for this clonotype. V and J are TRBV10-3 and TRBJ2-3, with TRBD2 matching 7 bases. This CDR3 has 14 residues. The germline gives CDR1 ENHRY, CDR2 SYGVKD. V shed 6 bases and J 0 bases; nucleotides not matched to a gene: 3. CDR3 nucleotides: TGTGCCATCAGAAGCGGGGCTAGCACAGATACGCAGTATTTT. Protein product: CAIRSGASTDTQYF.

This clonotype was found a few times. The chain employs TRBV10-2 and TRBJ2-2, with D perhaps TRBD2 (5 bases). The CDR3 loop spans 15 amino acids. Germline CDR1 reads WSHSY; CDR2 reads SAAADI. V was pared by 3 bases and J by 2 bases, with 10 bases between. The CDR3 reads CASSETAANTGELFF. Here the CDR3 DNA reads TGCGCCAGCAGTGAAACAGCGGCTAACACCGGGGAGCTGTTTTTT.

This clonotype has ten or more counts. The gene calls are TRBV7-6 and TRBJ1-1; D not resolved. In germline, CDR1 is SGHVS, CDR2 FNYEAQ. The V end lost 5 bases, the J end lost 5 bases, and 12 bases lay between the germline ends. This CDR3 region has 13 residues. CDR3 sequence reads: CASSDHQRTEAFF. CDR3 DNA sequence: TGTGCCAGCAGCGATCACCAAAGGACTGAAGCTTTCTTT.

This clonotype appeared a few times. This chain joins TRBV5-1 and TRBJ1-1; possible D gene TRBD1, 5 bases. Germline loops: CDR1 SGHRS, CDR2 YFSETQ. This CDR3 is built from 15 residues. The V end was cut by 0 bases, the J end by 4 bases, with 13 bases between. The CDR3 bases are TGCGCCAGCAGCTTGGGGCAGGGTCTGAGCACTGAAGCTTTCTTT. It is translated as CASSLGQGLSTEAFF.

The chain links TRBV28 to TRBJ2-1; D is ambiguous. V was pared by 5 bases and J by 6 bases, with 11 bases between. CDR3 length: 13 residues. Germline-derived CDR1 and CDR2 are MDHEN and SYDVKM. CDR3: CASSLRLPNEQFF. Written as DNA, the CDR3 is TGTGCCAGCAGTCTAAGGCTTCCCAATGAGCAGTTCTTC.

This clonotype has a count of ten or more. The chain joins TRBV7-2 to TRBJ2-3, with D uncertain. The V gene's germline CDR1 is SGHTA and CDR2 FQGNSA. Deletions cut 3 bases from V and 4 bases from J, with 8 bases between. The CDR3 consists of 13 residues. The CDR3 region is CASSLTVPDTQYF. The DNA for the CDR3 is TGTGCCAGCAGCTTGACTGTGCCAGATACGCAGTATTTT.

This clonotype came up many times. The CDR3 is CASSLHGSSVYNEQFF. CDR3 nucleotide sequence: TGTGCCAGCAGCTTACACGGATCGTCCGTGTACAATGAGCAGTTCTTC. V is TRBV7-2 and J is TRBJ2-1; D remains unclear. V dropped 2 bases and J dropped 4 bases, with 15 bases sitting between them. Germline CDR1 SGHTA, CDR2 FQGNSA. The CDR3 spans 16 residues.

The chain uses TRBV24-1 and TRBJ2-1; D perhaps matches TRBD1 (5 bases). The V end lost 9 bases, the J end lost 9 bases, and 8 bases lay between the germline ends. Germline-derived CDR1 and CDR2 are KGHDR and SFDVKD. The CDR3 loop spans 10 amino acids. As DNA, the CDR3 is TGTGCCACCGGAAGGGGTGAGCAGTTCTTC. Protein sequence: CATGRGEQFF.

This clonotype was counted ten times or more. The chain recombines TRBV7-2 with TRBJ2-7; 8 nucleotides line up with TRBD1. J was trimmed by 2 bases and V by 1 base; bases with no gene match: 4. The germline gives CDR1 SGHTA, CDR2 FQGNSA. The CDR3 loop spans 15 amino acids. CDR3 in amino acids: CASSLGQGATYEQYF. CDR3 nucleotide sequence: TGTGCCAGCAGCTTAGGGCAGGGGGCTACCTACGAGCAGTACTTC.

This clonotype was observed many times. J is TRBJ2-3 and V is TRBV7-6; the D is unclear. CDR3 size: 14 residues. The V end lost 6 bases, the J end lost 3 bases, and 13 bases lay between the germline ends. Germline V CDR1 and CDR2: SGHVS, FNYEAQ. For the CDR3, the DNA is TGTGCCAGCAGTCCTCTCACTGGTACAGATACGCAGTATTTT. Amino acids: CASSPLTGTDTQYF.

This clonotype was counted a few times. The rearrangement uses TRBV5-6 and TRBJ2-7; 14 nucleotides match TRBD2. Germline CDR1 SGHDT, CDR2 YYEEEE. Trimming took 0 bases from V and 2 from J; bases not matched to a gene: 22. The CDR3 consists of 23 residues. CDR3 in amino acids: CASSLGIGRGRLGLAGGTYEQYF. The CDR3 region has the DNA TGTGCCAGCAGCTTGGGGATCGGGCGGGGCAGGCTCGGACTAGCGGGAGGAACCTACGAGCAGTACTTC.

This clonotype came up a few times. The chain is built from TRBV20-1 and TRBJ1-2; 7 positions agree with TRBD1. Germline V gene lookup returns CDR1 DFQATT and CDR2 SNEGSKA (reference sequence). The CDR3 runs to 14 residues. J was trimmed by 9 bases and V by 0 bases; bases with no gene match: 10. The CDR3 here is CSARDRDRDLSYTF. For the CDR3, the DNA is TGCAGTGCTAGAGATAGAGACAGGGATTTGAGCTACACCTTC.

The genes are TRBV6-1 and TRBJ2-1; a possible D gene is TRBD2 (6 bases). Germline CDR1 MNHNS, CDR2 SASEGT. Trimming shortened V by 5 bases and J by 0 bases, and 14 bases separated the two germline ends. The CDR3 has 16 residues. The CDR3 DNA is TGTGCCAGCAGTTCTGGGCTAGCGCCCTCCTACAATGAGCAGTTCTTC. It yields the protein CASSSGLAPSYNEQFF.

This clonotype was recorded at least ten times. V usage is TRBV6-2 or TRBV6-3 and J usage is TRBJ2-7, with a weak D call TRBD1 (6 bases). The V and J ends lost 8 bases and 2 bases respectively, with 16 bases between them. The CDR3 extends over 14 amino acids. Germline V lookup: CDR1 MNHEY, CDR2 SVGEGT. The CDR3 reads CASSLRRGTYEQYF. In DNA, the CDR3 is TGTGCCAGCTCCCTCCGTAGGGGGACCTACGAGCAGTACTTC.

Many counts were recorded for this clonotype. V gene TRBV5-4 combines with J gene TRBJ2-1; TRBD2 aligns across 10 bases. V was pared by 3 bases and J by 2 bases, with 5 bases of the junction left unmatched. This CDR3 has 16 amino acids. The germline V gene has CDR1 SGHNT and CDR2 YYREEE (reference sequence). The CDR3 is CASSSSGRGPYNEQFF. The CDR3 nucleotides are TGTGCCAGCAGCTCTAGCGGGAGAGGCCCCTACAATGAGCAGTTCTTC.

This chain uses TRBV20-1 with TRBJ2-7, with 8 bases lining up with TRBD2. The V gene's germline CDR1 is DFQATT and CDR2 SNEGSKA (reference sequence). Trimming cost V 8 bases and J 1 base; bases outside gene matches: 10. The CDR3 is 14 amino acids. The CDR3 sequence is CSPFSGIRSYEQYF. CDR3 coding DNA: TGCAGTCCTTTTAGCGGGATTAGGTCCTACGAGCAGTACTTC.

This clonotype was counted ten times or more. The CDR3 is CSARSPGGPGNEQFF. The CDR3 bases are TGCAGTGCTAGAAGTCCGGGAGGGCCCGGTAATGAGCAGTTCTTC. The rearrangement joins TRBV20-1 to TRBJ2-1, with 8 bases lining up with TRBD2. The CDR3 has 15 residues. Germline-derived CDR1 and CDR2 are DFQATT and SNEGSKA (reference sequence). V was pared by 2 bases and J by 7 bases, with 10 bases of the junction left unmatched.

This clonotype was seen many times. This chain uses TRBV9 with TRBJ2-7; D is possibly TRBD1 (6 bases). Per the germline V gene, CDR1 is SGDLS and CDR2 is YYNGEE. The length of the CDR3 is 14 residues. V gave up 1 base and J gave up 4 bases, with 12 bases separating them. The CDR3 DNA is TGTGCCAGCAGCGTAAGGCAGGACAGTTACGAGCAGTACTTC. Its protein product is CASSVRQDSYEQYF.

This clonotype appeared many times. This rearrangement joins TRBV28 to TRBJ2-7; TRBD1 agrees at 8 bases. V trimming: 7 bases; J trimming: 1 base; junction bases outside the gene matches: 15. From germline, CDR1 is MDHEN and CDR2 SYDVKM. There are 17 residues in the CDR3. The CDR3 DNA follows: TGTGCCAGCACCACTATAGGATGGACAGGGCCGTCCTACGAGCAGTACTTC. Amino acids: CASTTIGWTGPSYEQYF.

The table lists this clonotype with many counts. The J gene is TRBJ2-1, the V gene TRBV11-1, with 11 nucleotides matching TRBD2. Germline trimming cut 0 bases from V and 9 bases from J; bases unmatched to any gene: 7. CDR1 is SGHAT, CDR2 FQDESV, per germline (reference sequence). The CDR3 has 16 amino acids. The CDR3 nucleotides are TGTGCCAGCAGCTTAGCGTCTAGCGGGAGGATAGGTGAGCAGTTCTTC. It specifies CASSLASSGRIGEQFF.

This clonotype occurred a few times. The chain uses TRBV20-1 and TRBJ1-3; D not certain. This CDR3 has 14 residues. The ends were cut back, 2 bases at V and 0 bases at J, with 8 bases in the middle. Germline CDR1 reads DFQATT; CDR2 reads SNEGSKA (reference sequence). The CDR3 reads CSARTFFSGNTIYF. The CDR3 DNA reads TGCAGTGCTAGAACTTTTTTCTCTGGAAACACCATATATTTT.

The V call is TRBV2, the J call TRBJ2-6; D remains unclear. Per the germline V gene, CDR1 is SNHLY and CDR2 is FYNNEI. Trimming left V 8 bases short and J 0 bases short, with 11 bases between. The CDR3 totals 15 residues. Here the CDR3 reads CASDVVDSGANVLTF. DNA for the CDR3: TGTGCCAGCGACGTCGTGGACTCTGGGGCCAACGTCCTGACTTTC.

This clonotype showed up just a few times. The chain uses TRBV29-1 and TRBJ1-1, with TRBD1 matching over 8 bases. J was trimmed by 4 bases and V by 6 bases; bases with no gene match: 10. Germline V gene sequence: CDR1 SQVTM, CDR2 ANQGSEA. CDR3 length: 14 residues. The CDR3 DNA reads as TGCAGCGTCGGACCAGGGGGCTGGGGCACTGAAGCTTTCTTT. This encodes CSVGPGGWGTEAFF.

This clonotype was recorded at least ten times. The chain is built from TRBV5-1 and TRBJ1-5; D gene ambiguous. CDR3 length: 15 residues. Germline CDR1 and CDR2: SGHRS and YFSETQ. Trimming shortened V by 4 bases and J by 3 bases, and 14 bases separated the two germline ends. The chain's CDR3 is CASSPEDGNNQPQHF. The CDR3 region has the DNA TGCGCCAGCAGCCCCGAAGATGGGAACAATCAGCCCCAGCATTTT.

The chain couples TRBV4-3 to TRBJ1-2; D is unresolved. Per germline, CDR1 LGHNA and CDR2 YSLEER. V shed 1 base and J shed 4 bases, with 16 bases lying between them. The CDR3 has 16 amino acids. The CDR3: CASSQGGSEWGYGYTF. CDR3 coding DNA: TGCGCCAGCAGCCAAGGGGGATCGGAATGGGGCTATGGCTACACCTTC.

In its sample, this clonotype was seen many times. V and J are TRBV11-3 and TRBJ2-1; D may match TRBD1 or TRBD2 (5 bases each). The ends were cut back, 1 base at V and 7 bases at J, with 8 bases in the middle. The CDR3 runs to 13 residues. Germline lookup yields CDR1 SGHNT and CDR2 YENEEA. CDR3 bases: TGTGCCAGCAGCTTAGGGGGGTGGAATGAGCAGTTCTTC. Amino acid sequence: CASSLGGWNEQFF.

The table lists this clonotype with a count of one. The V and J genes are TRBV2 and TRBJ2-7, with 13 bases that match TRBD2. CDR1 and CDR2 (germline): SNHLY, FYNNEI. Germline trimming cut 3 bases from V and 0 bases from J; bases unmatched to any gene: 8. CDR3 size: 18 residues. DNA of the CDR3: TGTGCCAGCAGTGACCCGGGACTAGCGGGACCAAGCTCCTACGAGCAGTACTTC. Encoded protein: CASSDPGLAGPSSYEQYF.

The gene calls are TRBV6-1 and TRBJ1-1; 7 bases fit TRBD1. CDR3 length equals 18 residues. The junction had 17 bases not matched to a gene; V was cut back by 6 bases and J by 1 base. The germline CDR1 and CDR2 sequences are MNHNS and SASEGT. Here the CDR3 DNA reads TGTGCCAGCAGGGACCCCGGGACAGCCAGAAAGAAGAACACTGAAGCTTTCTTT. Translated, it gives CASRDPGTARKKNTEAFF.

The V gene is TRBV7-6, the J gene TRBJ2-5, with unresolved D. Deletions cut 5 bases from V and 0 bases from J, with 10 bases between. Germline V lookup: CDR1 SGHVS, CDR2 FNYEAQ. CDR3 size: 14 residues. The CDR3 sequence is CASSPDQYQETQYF. As DNA, the CDR3 is TGTGCCAGCAGCCCGGACCAGTACCAAGAGACCCAGTACTTC.

This clonotype showed up many times. This rearrangement joins TRBV28 to TRBJ2-3; D is ambiguous. V lost 3 bases and J lost 8, with 12 bases in between. This CDR3 spans 13 amino acids. From germline, CDR1 is MDHEN and CDR2 SYDVKM. Here the CDR3 reads CASSLTTTPTQYF. The CDR3, as DNA: TGTGCCAGCAGTTTGACGACAACCCCTACGCAGTATTTT.